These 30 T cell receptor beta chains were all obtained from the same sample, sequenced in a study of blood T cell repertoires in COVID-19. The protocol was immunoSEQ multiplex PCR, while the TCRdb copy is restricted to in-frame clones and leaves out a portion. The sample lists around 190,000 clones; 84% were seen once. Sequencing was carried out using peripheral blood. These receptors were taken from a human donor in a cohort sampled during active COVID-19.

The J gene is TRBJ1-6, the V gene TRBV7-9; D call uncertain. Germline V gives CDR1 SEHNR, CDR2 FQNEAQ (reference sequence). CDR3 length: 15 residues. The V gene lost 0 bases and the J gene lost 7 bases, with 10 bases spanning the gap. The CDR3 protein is CASSLAEGSNSPLHF. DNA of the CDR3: TGTGCCAGCAGCTTAGCGGAGGGATCCAATTCACCCCTCCACTTT.

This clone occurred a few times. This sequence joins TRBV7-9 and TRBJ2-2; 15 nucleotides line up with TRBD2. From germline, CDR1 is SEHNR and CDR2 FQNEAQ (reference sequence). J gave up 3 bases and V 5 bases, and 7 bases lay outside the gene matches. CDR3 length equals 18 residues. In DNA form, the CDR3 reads TGTGCCAGCAGCGCCGGACTAGCGGGAGGGTTTTACACCGGGGAGCTGTTTTTT. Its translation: CASSAGLAGGFYTGELFF.

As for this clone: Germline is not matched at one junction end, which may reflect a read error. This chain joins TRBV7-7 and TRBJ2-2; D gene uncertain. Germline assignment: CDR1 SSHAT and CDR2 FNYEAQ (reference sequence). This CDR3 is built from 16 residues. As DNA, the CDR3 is TGTGCTAGCAGCTTAAGTCCAGCGCCGAACACCGGGGAGCTGTTTTTT. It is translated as CASSLSPAPNTGELFF. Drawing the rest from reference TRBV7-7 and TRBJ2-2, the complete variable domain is GAGVSQSPRYKVTKRGQDVTLRCDPISSHATLYWYQQALGQGPEFLTYFNYEAQPDKSGLPSDRFSAERPEGSISTLTIQRTEQRDSAMYRCASSLSPAPNTGELFFGEGSRLTVL.

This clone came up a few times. CDR3: CATSSHRQGSYEQYF. The CDR3 DNA reads as TGTGCCACCAGCAGTCATAGACAGGGTTCCTACGAGCAGTACTTC. This sequence joins TRBV15 and TRBJ2-7; 7 bases are shared with TRBD1. The length of the CDR3 is 15 residues. The V gene end was trimmed by 3 bases and the J gene end by 1 base; junction bases not matched to a gene: 6. Germline loops: CDR1 LNHNV, CDR2 YYDKDF (reference sequence).

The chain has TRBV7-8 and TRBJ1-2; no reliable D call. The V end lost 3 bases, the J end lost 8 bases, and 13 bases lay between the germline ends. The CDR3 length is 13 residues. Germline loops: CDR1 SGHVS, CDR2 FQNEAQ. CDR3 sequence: CASSFSGSQGYTF. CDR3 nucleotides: TGTGCCAGCAGCTTTTCGGGGTCACAGGGCTACACCTTC.

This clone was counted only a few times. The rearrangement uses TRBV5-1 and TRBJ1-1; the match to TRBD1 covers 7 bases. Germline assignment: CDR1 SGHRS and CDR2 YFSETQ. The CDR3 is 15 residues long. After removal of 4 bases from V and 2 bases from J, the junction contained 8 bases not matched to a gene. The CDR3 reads CASSRGQIPNTEAFF. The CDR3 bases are TGCGCCAGCAGCCGGGGACAGATACCTAACACTGAAGCTTTCTTT.

CDR3 protein: CASGDTNQVNEQFF. The DNA for the CDR3 is TGCGCCAGCGGGGACACCAATCAAGTCAATGAGCAGTTCTTC. The chain employs TRBV5-1 and TRBJ2-1, with a weak D call TRBD1 (6 bases). Germline V gives CDR1 SGHRS, CDR2 YFSETQ. The CDR3 covers 14 residues. Trimming took off 7 bases at V and 6 bases at J, with 17 bases between the two ends.

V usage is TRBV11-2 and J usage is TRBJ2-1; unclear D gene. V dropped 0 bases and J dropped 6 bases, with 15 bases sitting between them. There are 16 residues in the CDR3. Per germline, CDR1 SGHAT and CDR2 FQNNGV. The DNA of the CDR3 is TGTGCCAGCAGCTTAGATGGTGAGAGGAAAACCAATGAGCAGTTCTTC. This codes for CASSLDGERKTNEQFF.

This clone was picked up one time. CDR3: CATRAGAGTDTQYF. The CDR3 DNA follows: TGTGCCACCCGAGCGGGAGCGGGGACAGATACGCAGTATTTT. J is TRBJ2-3 and V is TRBV24-1, with 8 bases aligning to TRBD2. After removal of 9 bases from V and 3 bases from J, the junction contained 7 bases not matched to a gene. The length of the CDR3 is 14 residues. The germline CDR1 and CDR2 sequences are KGHDR and SFDVKD.

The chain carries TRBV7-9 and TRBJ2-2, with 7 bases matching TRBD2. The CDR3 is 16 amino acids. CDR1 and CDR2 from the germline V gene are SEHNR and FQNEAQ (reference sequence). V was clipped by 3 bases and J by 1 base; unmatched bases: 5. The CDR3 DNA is TGTGCCAGCAGCTTGGCGAGCGGGGTGAACACCGGGGAGCTGTTTTTT. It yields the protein CASSLASGVNTGELFF.

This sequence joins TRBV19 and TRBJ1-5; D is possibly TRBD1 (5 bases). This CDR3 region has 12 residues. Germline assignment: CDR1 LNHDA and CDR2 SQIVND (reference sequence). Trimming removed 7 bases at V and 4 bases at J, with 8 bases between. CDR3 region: CASNQGNQPQHF. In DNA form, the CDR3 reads TGTGCCAGTAATCAGGGAAATCAGCCCCAGCATTTT.

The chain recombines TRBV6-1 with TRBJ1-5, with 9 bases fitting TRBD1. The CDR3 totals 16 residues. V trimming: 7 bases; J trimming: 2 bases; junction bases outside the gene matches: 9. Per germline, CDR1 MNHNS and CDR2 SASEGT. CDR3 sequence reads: CASNEVQGAGNQPQHF. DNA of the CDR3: TGTGCCAGCAATGAGGTACAGGGGGCGGGCAATCAGCCCCAGCATTTT.

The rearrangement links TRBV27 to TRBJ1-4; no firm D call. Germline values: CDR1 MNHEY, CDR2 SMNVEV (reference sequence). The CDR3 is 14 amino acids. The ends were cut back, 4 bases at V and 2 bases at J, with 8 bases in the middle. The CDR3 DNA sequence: TGTGCCAGCAGTTACAAGAGGACTAATGAAAAACTGTTTTTT. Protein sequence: CASSYKRTNEKLFF.

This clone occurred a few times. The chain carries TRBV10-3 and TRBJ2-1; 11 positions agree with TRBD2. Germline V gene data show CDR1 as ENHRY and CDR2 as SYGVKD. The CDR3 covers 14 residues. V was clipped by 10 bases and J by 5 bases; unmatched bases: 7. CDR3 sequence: CATVAGGGNNEQFF. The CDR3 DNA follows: TGTGCCACTGTAGCGGGAGGGGGTAACAATGAGCAGTTCTTC.

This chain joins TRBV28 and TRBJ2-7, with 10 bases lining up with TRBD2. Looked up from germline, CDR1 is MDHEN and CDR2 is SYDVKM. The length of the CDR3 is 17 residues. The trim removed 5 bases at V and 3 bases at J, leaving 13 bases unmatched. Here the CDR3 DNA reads TGTGCCAGCAGTCCGATACAACTAGCGGGACTCTTCTACGAGCAGTACTTC. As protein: CASSPIQLAGLFYEQYF.

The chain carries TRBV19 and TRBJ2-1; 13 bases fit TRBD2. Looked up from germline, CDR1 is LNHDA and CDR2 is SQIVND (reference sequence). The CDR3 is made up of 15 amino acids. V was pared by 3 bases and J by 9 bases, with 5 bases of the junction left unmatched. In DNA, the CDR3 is TGTGCCAGTAGTATTTGGACTAGCGGGAGTATTGAGCAGTTCTTC. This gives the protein CASSIWTSGSIEQFF. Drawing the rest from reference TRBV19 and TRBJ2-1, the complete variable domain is DGGITQSPKYLFRKEGQNVTLSCEQNLNHDAMYWYRQDPGQGLRLIYYSQIVNDFQKGDIAEGYSVSREKKESFPLTVTSAQKNPTAFYLCASSIWTSGSIEQFFGPGTRLTVL.

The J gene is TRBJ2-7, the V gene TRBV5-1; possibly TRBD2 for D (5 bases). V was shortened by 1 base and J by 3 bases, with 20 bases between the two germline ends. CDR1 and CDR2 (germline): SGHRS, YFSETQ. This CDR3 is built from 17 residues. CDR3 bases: TGCGCCAGCAGCTTGCCCCGGACTGGGCAGTGGGTCTACGAGCAGTACTTC. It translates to CASSLPRTGQWVYEQYF.

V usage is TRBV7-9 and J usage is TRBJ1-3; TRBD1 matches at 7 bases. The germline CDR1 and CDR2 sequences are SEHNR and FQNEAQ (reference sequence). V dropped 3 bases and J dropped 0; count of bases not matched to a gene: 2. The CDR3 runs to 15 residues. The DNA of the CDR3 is TGTGCCAGCAGCTTTACAGGGGTCTCTGGAAACACCATATATTTT. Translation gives CASSFTGVSGNTIYF.

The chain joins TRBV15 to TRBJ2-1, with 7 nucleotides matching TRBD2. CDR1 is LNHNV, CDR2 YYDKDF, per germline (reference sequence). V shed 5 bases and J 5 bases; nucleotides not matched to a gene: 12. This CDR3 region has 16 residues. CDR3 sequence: CATSPPSGSPHNEQFF. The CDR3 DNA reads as TGTGCCACCAGCCCCCCTAGCGGTTCCCCCCACAATGAGCAGTTCTTC.

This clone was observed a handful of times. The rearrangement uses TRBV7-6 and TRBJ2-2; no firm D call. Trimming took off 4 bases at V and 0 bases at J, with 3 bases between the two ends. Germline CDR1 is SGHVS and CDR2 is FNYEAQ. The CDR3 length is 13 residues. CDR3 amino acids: CASSSSNTGELFF. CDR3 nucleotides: TGTGCCAGCAGCTCTTCGAACACCGGGGAGCTGTTTTTT.

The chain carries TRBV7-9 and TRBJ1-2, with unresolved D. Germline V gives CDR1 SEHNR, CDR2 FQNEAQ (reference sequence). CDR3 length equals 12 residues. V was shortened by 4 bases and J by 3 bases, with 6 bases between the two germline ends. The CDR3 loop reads CASSSRDYGYTF. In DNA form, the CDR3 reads TGTGCCAGCAGCTCCCGGGACTATGGCTACACCTTC.

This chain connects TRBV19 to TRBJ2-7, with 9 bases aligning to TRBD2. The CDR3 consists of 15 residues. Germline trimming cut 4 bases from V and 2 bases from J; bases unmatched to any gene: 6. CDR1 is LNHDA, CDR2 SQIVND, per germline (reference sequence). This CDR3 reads CASSTGSGSPYEQYF. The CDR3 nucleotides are TGTGCCAGTAGTACGGGTAGCGGGAGTCCCTACGAGCAGTACTTC.

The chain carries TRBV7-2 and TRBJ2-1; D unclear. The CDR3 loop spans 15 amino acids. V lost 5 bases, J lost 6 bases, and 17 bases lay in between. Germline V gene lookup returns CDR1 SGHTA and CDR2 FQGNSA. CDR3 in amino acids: CASSGAPRRGNEQFF. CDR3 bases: TGTGCCAGCAGCGGCGCTCCTCGTCGCGGCAATGAGCAGTTCTTC.

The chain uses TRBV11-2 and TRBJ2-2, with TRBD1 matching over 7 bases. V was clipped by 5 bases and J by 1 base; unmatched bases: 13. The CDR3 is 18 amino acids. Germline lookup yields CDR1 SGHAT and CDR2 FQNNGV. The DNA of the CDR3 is TGTGCCAGCAGCGCTCCGGGACAGAGGATTAGGAACACCGGGGAGCTGTTTTTT. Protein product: CASSAPGQRIRNTGELFF.

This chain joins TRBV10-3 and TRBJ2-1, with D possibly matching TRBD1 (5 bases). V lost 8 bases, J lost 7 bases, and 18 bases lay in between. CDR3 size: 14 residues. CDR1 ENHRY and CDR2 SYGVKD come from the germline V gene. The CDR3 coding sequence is TGTGCCATCGGGGCTGGTGGGCCCAGGAATGAGCAGTTCTTC. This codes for CAIGAGGPRNEQFF.

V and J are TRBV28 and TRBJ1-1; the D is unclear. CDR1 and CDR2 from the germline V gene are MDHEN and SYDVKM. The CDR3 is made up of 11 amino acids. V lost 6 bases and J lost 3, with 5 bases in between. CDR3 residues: CASRGDTEAFF. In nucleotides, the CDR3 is TGTGCCAGCAGGGGCGACACTGAAGCTTTCTTT.

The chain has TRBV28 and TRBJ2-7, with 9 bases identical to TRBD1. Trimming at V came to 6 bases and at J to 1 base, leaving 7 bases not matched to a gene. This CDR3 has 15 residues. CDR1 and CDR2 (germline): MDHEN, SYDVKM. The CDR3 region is CASSWRDRVSYEQYF. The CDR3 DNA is TGTGCCAGCAGCTGGAGGGACAGGGTGTCCTACGAGCAGTACTTC. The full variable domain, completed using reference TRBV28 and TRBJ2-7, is DVKVTQSSRYLVKRTGEKVFLECVQDMDHENMFWYRQDPGLGLRLIYFSYDVKMKEKGDIPEGYSVSREKKERFSLILESASTNQTSMYLCASSWRDRVSYEQYFGPGTRLTVT.

The CDR3, as DNA: TGTGCCAGCAGCAGGGCAGGGACAGGTGGTGGAAACACCATATATTTT. Amino acids: CASSRAGTGGGNTIYF. This chain joins TRBV7-2 and TRBJ1-3; 8 nucleotides match TRBD1. Germline values: CDR1 SGHTA, CDR2 FQGNSA. The trim removed 5 bases at V and 3 bases at J, leaving 9 bases unmatched. The length of the CDR3 is 16 residues.

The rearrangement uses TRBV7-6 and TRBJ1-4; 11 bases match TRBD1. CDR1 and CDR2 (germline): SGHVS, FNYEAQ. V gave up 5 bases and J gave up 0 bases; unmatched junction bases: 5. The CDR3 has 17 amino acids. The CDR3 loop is CASSPWTGGATNEKLFF. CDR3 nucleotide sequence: TGTGCCAGCAGCCCTTGGACAGGGGGCGCAACTAATGAAAAACTGTTTTTT. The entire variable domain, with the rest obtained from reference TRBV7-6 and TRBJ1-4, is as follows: GAGVSQSPRYKVTKRGQDVALRCDPISGHVSLYWYRQALGQGPEFLTYFNYEAQQDKSGLPNDRFSAERPEGSISTLTIQRTEQRDSAMYRCASSPWTGGATNEKLFFGSGTQLSVL.

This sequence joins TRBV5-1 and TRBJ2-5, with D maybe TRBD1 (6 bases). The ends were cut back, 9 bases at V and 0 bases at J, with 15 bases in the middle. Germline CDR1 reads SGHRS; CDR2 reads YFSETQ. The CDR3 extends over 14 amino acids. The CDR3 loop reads CATRSGAYQETQYF. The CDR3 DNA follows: TGCGCCACCCGGTCAGGGGCGTACCAAGAGACCCAGTACTTC. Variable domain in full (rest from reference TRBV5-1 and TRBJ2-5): KAGVTQTPRYLIKTRGQQVTLSCSPISGHRSVSWYQQTPGQGLQFLFEYFSETQRNKGNFPGRFSGRQFSNSRSEMNVSTLELGDSALYLCATRSGAYQETQYFGPGTRLLVL.